These 12 T cell receptor beta chains originate from one sample sequenced in a study of cytomegalovirus exposure and HLA in healthy donors. The PCR ran on 60 Vbeta and 13 Jbeta primers. Sequencing used immunoSEQ multiplex PCR; TCRdb keeps in-frame clones, though not all of them. The sample lists some 150,000 clones, around 84% occurring once. Sequencing was carried out using PBMCs. The receptors here all came from a woman aged 40 to 50 in good health and CMV-seropositive.

This clone was seen just once. The chain carries TRBV11-2 and TRBJ2-7, with D perhaps matching TRBD2 (5 bases). This CDR3 comprises 15 residues. Trimming left V 5 bases short and J 1 base short, with 15 bases between. Germline values: CDR1 SGHAT, CDR2 FQNNGV. CDR3 nucleotides: TGTGCCAGCAGCCCTTGGGGAGCGGCTTCCTACGAGCAGTACTTC. This translates into CASSPWGAASYEQYF.

This chain links TRBV7-9 with TRBJ2-3, with TRBD2 matching 11 bases. The CDR3 has 16 residues. Germline V gives CDR1 SEHNR, CDR2 FQNEAQ (reference sequence). The junction had 4 bases not matched to a gene; V was cut back by 0 bases and J by 5 bases. The CDR3 spells CASSLASGRAQDTQYF. The CDR3 DNA reads as TGTGCCAGCAGCTTAGCTAGCGGGAGGGCCCAAGATACGCAGTATTTT.

The rearrangement uses TRBV5-1 and TRBJ1-3; D gene ambiguous. The CDR3 has 16 residues. Germline V gives CDR1 SGHRS, CDR2 YFSETQ. Trimming shortened V by 7 bases and J by 4 bases, and 21 bases separated the two germline ends. This CDR3 is CASGGDPSEPGNTIYF. The CDR3 region has the DNA TGCGCCAGCGGAGGAGACCCGTCCGAGCCAGGAAACACCATATATTTT.

This sequence joins TRBV11-3 and TRBJ2-1; TRBD2 matches at 9 bases. The CDR3 has 20 residues. Germline loops: CDR1 SGHNT, CDR2 YENEEA. Germline trimming cut 5 bases from V and 0 bases from J; bases unmatched to any gene: 17. The CDR3 is CASSIIGLAGIGSSYNEQFF. CDR3 nucleotides: TGTGCCAGCAGCATAATCGGGCTAGCGGGAATTGGGAGCTCCTACAATGAGCAGTTCTTC.

This rearrangement joins TRBV2 to TRBJ2-6; 10 positions agree with TRBD1. V lost 2 bases, J lost 1 base, and 2 bases stayed unmatched. There are 17 residues in the CDR3. CDR1 and CDR2 (germline): SNHLY, FYNNEI. In DNA, the CDR3 is TGTGCCAGCAGTGAAAGGGACAGGGGTTCTGGGGCCAACGTCCTGACTTTC. Protein: CASSERDRGSGANVLTF.

The chain links TRBV13 to TRBJ2-3, with D unclear. CDR3 size: 14 residues. V lost 5 bases and J 5 bases, leaving 14 bases between the germline ends. Germline values: CDR1 PRHDT, CDR2 FYEKMQ (reference sequence). The CDR3 nucleotides are TGTGCCAGCAGCCCGGGTGGGTATCGAGATACGCAGTATTTT. Encoded protein: CASSPGGYRDTQYF.

The chain carries TRBV14 and TRBJ2-5; 11 bases line up with TRBD2. Germline CDR1 reads SGHDN; CDR2 reads FVKESK. V lost 4 bases, J lost 4 bases, and 8 bases stayed unmatched. The length of the CDR3 is 16 residues. The CDR3 DNA is TGTGCCAGCAGCCCTATAGCGGGAGGGCCGGGAGAGACCCAGTACTTC. Its translation: CASSPIAGGPGETQYF.

This clone was observed a handful of times. This chain connects TRBV2 to TRBJ2-3, with D tentatively TRBD2 (6 bases). The CDR3 is 13 amino acids. Germline V gene data show CDR1 as SNHLY and CDR2 as FYNNEI. V shed 10 bases and J shed 1 base, with 12 bases lying between them. The chain's CDR3 is CATRWGGTDTQYF. The CDR3 DNA follows: TGTGCCACTAGATGGGGGGGCACAGATACGCAGTATTTT. The full variable domain, with the rest looked up from reference TRBV2 and TRBJ2-3, is EPEVTQTPSHQVTQMGQEVILRCVPISNHLYFYWYRQILGQKVEFLVSFYNNEISEKSEIFDDQFSVERPDGSNFTLKIRSTKLEDSAMYFCATRWGGTDTQYFGPGTRLTVL.

This chain uses TRBV18 with TRBJ1-5, with D possibly TRBD1 on 5 matching bases. Trimming stripped 1 base from V and 2 bases from J, with 6 bases between. The CDR3 totals 14 residues. Looked up from germline, CDR1 is KGHSH and CDR2 is LQKENI. The CDR3 DNA follows: TGTGCCAGCTCACCACAGGGGCGCAATCAGCCCCAGCATTTT. Its protein product is CASSPQGRNQPQHF.

V usage is TRBV7-2 and J usage is TRBJ2-3, with 8 bases lining up with TRBD2. This CDR3 is 14 amino acids long. The V gene's germline CDR1 is SGHTA and CDR2 FQGNSA. J gave up 5 bases and V 3 bases, and 4 bases lay outside the gene matches. CDR3 region: CASSFGLAGDTQYF. The CDR3, as DNA: TGTGCCAGCAGCTTCGGGCTAGCGGGAGATACGCAGTATTTT.

J is TRBJ2-5 and V is TRBV30, with 9 bases that match TRBD1. The DNA end lines up better with TRBJ2-7; the J call may be wrong. The CDR3 is 15 amino acids. CDR1 is GTSNPN, CDR2 SVGIG, per germline (reference sequence). The CDR3 DNA sequence: TGTGCCTGGAGTGTCGACGGGACAGGGACGTACGAGCAGTACTTC. Translation: CAWSVDGTGTYEQYF.

This sequence joins TRBV11-3 and TRBJ1-1; tentative D call: TRBD1 (6 bases). Germline assignment: CDR1 SGHNT and CDR2 YENEEA. V lost 5 bases and J lost 5, with 9 bases in between. The CDR3 has 12 amino acids. DNA of the CDR3: TGTGCCAGCAGCCTGGGGGCGACTGAAGCTTTCTTT. Amino acids: CASSLGATEAFF. Filled out from reference TRBV11-3 and TRBJ1-1, the complete variable domain reads EAGVVQSPRYKIIEKKQPVAFWCNPISGHNTLYWYLQNLGQGPELLIRYENEEAVDDSQLPKDRFSAERLKGVDSTLKIQPAELGDSAVYLCASSLGATEAFFGQGTRLTVV.